The rows below give T cell receptor beta chains drawn from one sample of a study of blood T cell repertoires in COVID-19. TCRdb's copy holds only in-frame clones and misses some; the assay was immunoSEQ multiplex PCR. This table has some 150,000 clones, 84% appearing once. The specimen sequenced was peripheral blood. The receptors derive from a woman at least 80 years old in a cohort sampled during active or convalescent COVID-19. The CDR3 runs from the conserved cysteine through the conserved F or W. The D gene is left open where the match is weak. Rows give clone size only sometimes, using once, few, many, or a class for an expanded clone.

d_gene,v_gene,abundance,j_gene,CDR3aa,CDR3nt
-,TRBV6-5,-,TRBJ1-4,CASSYHRQATNEKLFF,TGTGCCAGCAGTTACCACAGACAGGCAACTAATGAAAAACTGTTTTTT
-,TRBV18,-,TRBJ1-2,CASSPPSVAYGYTF,TGTGCCAGCTCACCACCGTCGGTCGCCTATGGCTACACCTTC
TRBD2,TRBV5-1,-,TRBJ2-2,CASSFSGGRIFTGELFF,TGCGCCAGCAGCTTTTCGGGGGGGCGAATCTTCACCGGGGAGCTGTTTTTT
-,TRBV29-1,-,TRBJ1-1,CSAKTGITVGTEAFF,TGCAGCGCAAAAACAGGGATAACAGTCGGGACTGAAGCTTTCTTT
TRBD2,TRBV2,-,TRBJ2-3,CASSGTSGGPDTQYF,TGTGCCAGCAGCGGGACTAGCGGGGGTCCAGATACGCAGTATTTT
-,TRBV4-1,-,TRBJ2-5,CASSQLPGRQETQYF,TGCGCCAGCAGCCAACTCCCGGGTAGGCAAGAGACCCAGTACTTC
TRBD2,TRBV5-1,-,TRBJ2-7,CASSLVLAGGYEQYF,TGCGCCAGCAGCTTGGTACTAGCGGGGGGCTACGAGCAGTACTTC
-,TRBV28,-,TRBJ1-1,CASSLLGRTGGGVNTEAFF,TGTGCCAGCAGTTTATTAGGCAGGACTGGGGGAGGAGTGAACACTGAAGCTTTCTTT
TRBD1,TRBV10-3,-,TRBJ1-1,CAITGQGNTEAFF,TGTGCCATCACTGGACAGGGGAACACTGAAGCTTTCTTT
TRBD2,TRBV5-1,-,TRBJ2-7,CASSFMRGAPHEQYF,TGCGCCAGCAGCTTTATGCGGGGGGCACCCCACGAGCAGTACTTC
-,TRBV19,-,TRBJ2-7,CASSSAGGSSPTRKYEQYF,TGTGCCAGTAGTTCCGCAGGGGGGTCTTCCCCAACCAGAAAATACGAGCAGTACTTC
-,TRBV6-2/TRBV6-3,few,TRBJ2-3,CASSASGTGLLGTQYF,TGTGCCAGCAGTGCATCCGGGACTGGGCTTCTGGGTACGCAGTATTTT
-,TRBV19,-,TRBJ2-2,CASCVAGITGELFF,TGTGCCAGTTGTGTAGCAGGAATCACCGGGGAGCTGTTTTTT
-,TRBV6-5,-,TRBJ2-7,CASTATGAYEQYF,TGTGCCAGCACCGCGACGGGAGCGTACGAGCAGTACTTC
-,TRBV9,-,TRBJ1-1,CASSVDSFTEAFF,TGTGCCAGCAGCGTGGACAGTTTCACTGAAGCTTTCTTT
-,TRBV18,-,TRBJ2-3,CASSPSTDTQYF,TGTGCCAGCTCACCCTCCACAGATACGCAGTATTTT